The T cell receptor beta chain under discussion was sequenced for a study of post-analysis software for immune sequencing data. Study-level findings and limits: Strong co-clustering by F measure linked samples that shared a preparation batch. Patients showed TRBV5-6, TRBV5-1 and TRBV20-1 among five TRBV segments more frequent than in controls. Among multiple sclerosis patients, normalized Chao1 diversity was significantly below that of controls.

Remarks on this clonotype: The antigen is not known.

Presence of unique molecular identifiers characterized the TCR beta cDNA libraries. It was from approximately 0.91 to 9.4 million T cells that roughly 0.5 million cDNA molecules came. TCRdb itself ran the PCR reads through MiXCR, one entry per CDR3 protein. The data show a few hundred thousand distinct CDR3 sequences, with roughly 45% seen just once and about 12% held by the top ten. Germline CDR1 reads SGHTA; CDR2 reads FQGNSA. The CDR3 covers 17 residues. V is TRBV7-2 and J is TRBJ2-1, with 10 positions matching TRBD2. The end of the DNA is better explained by TRBJ2-7, so the J call may be wrong. This clonotype originated in a girl aged 5-17 years with multiple sclerosis. Material for sequencing was blood. The CDR3 DNA sequence: TGTGCCAGCAGCTTTCAAAGCGGGAGGGTTACCTACAATGAGCAGTACTTC. It encodes CASSFQSGRVTYNEQYF.